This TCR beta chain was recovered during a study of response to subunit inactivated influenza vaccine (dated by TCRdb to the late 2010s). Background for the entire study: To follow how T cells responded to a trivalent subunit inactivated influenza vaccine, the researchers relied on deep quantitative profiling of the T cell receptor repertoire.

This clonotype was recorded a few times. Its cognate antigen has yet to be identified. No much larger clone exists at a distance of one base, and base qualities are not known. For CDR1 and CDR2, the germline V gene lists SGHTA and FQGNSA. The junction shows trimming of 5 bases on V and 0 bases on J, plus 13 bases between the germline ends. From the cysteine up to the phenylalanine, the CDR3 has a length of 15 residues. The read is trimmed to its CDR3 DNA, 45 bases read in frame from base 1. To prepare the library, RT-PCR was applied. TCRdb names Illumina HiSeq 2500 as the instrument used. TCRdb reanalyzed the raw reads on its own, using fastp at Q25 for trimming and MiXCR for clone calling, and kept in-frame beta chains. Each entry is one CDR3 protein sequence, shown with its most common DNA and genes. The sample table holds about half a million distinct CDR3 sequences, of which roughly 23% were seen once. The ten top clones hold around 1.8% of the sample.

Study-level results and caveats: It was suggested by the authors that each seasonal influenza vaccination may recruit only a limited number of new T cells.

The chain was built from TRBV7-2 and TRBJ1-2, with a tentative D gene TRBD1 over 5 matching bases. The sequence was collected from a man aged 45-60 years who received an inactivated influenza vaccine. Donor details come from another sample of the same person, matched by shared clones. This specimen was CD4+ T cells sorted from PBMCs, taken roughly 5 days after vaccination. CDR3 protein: CASSGRTPTNYGYTF. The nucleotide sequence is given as TGTGCCAGCAGCGGCAGGACACCTACTAACTATGGCTACACCTTC.